Reported below is one T cell receptor (beta chain). Antigen: not known. This sample is drawn from a study of identifying expanded T cells in peripheral blood. Overall study results and limits: Differentially abundant clones: around 1.2 between replicates, approximately 16 at approximately 13 days, less than 20 at four. Two-week clone count variance significantly increased as total template count grew.

The CDR3 covers 15 residues. Germline V CDR1 and CDR2: MNHEY, SMNVEV (reference sequence). V lost 2 bases to trimming and J lost 0 bases, with 11 bases between them. Produced via immunoSEQ multiplex PCR; TCRdb's table is partial and in-frame only. The sample has more than 95,000 clones; approximately 88% are singletons. The chain is built from TRBV27 and TRBJ2-7; no reliable D call. The origin of this receptor is a person aged 18 to 70 in good health. The sequenced sample was blood. CDR3 in DNA: TGTGCCAGCAGTTTACTAGGGTCAAGCTCCTACGAGCAGTACTTC. It specifies CASSLLGSSSYEQYF.